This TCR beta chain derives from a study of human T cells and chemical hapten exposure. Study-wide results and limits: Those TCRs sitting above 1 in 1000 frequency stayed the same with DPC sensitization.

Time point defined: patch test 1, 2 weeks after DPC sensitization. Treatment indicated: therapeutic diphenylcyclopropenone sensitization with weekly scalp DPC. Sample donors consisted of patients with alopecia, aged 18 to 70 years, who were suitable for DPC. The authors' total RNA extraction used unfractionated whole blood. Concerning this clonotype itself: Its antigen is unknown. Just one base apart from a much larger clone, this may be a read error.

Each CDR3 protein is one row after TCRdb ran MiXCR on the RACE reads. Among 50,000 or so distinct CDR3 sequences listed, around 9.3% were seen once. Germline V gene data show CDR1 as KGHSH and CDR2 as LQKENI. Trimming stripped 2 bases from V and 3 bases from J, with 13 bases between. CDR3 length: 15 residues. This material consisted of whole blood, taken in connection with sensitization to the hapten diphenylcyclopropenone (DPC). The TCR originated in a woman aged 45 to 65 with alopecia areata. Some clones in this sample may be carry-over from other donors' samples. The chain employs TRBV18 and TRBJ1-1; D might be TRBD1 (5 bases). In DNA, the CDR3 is TGTGCCAGCTCACCAGCCAAGGGGACGTACACTGAAGCTTTCTTT. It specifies CASSPAKGTYTEAFF.